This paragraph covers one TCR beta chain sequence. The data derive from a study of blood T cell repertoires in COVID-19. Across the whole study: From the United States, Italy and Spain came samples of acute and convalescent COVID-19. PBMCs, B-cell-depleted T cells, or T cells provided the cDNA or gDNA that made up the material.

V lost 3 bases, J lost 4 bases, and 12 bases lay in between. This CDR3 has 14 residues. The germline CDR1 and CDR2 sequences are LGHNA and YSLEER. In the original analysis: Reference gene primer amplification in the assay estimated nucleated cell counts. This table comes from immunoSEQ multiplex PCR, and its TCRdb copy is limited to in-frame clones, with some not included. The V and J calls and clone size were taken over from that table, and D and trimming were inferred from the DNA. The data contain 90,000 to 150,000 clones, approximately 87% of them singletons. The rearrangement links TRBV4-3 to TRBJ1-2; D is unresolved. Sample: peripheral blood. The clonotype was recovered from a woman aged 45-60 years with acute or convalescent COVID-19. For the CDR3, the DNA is TGCGCCAGCAGCCAGTTGCGTTTTACCTATGGCTACACCTTC. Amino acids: CASSQLRFTYGYTF.